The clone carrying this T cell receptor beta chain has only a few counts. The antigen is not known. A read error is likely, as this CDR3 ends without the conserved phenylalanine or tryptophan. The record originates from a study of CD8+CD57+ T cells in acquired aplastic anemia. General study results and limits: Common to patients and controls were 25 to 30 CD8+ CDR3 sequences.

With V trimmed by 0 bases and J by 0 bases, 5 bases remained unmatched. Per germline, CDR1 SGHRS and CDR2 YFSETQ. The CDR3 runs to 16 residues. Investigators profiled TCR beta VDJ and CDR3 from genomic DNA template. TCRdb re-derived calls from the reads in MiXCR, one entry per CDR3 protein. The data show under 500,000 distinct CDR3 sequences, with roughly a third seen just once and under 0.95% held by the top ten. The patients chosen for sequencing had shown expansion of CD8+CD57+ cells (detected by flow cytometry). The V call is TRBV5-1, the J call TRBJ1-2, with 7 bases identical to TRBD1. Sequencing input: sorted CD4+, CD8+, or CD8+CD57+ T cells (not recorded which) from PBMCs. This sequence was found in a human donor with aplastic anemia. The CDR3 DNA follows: TGCGCCAGCAGCTTGGTCGCGGGACAGACTAACTATGGCTACACCCTC. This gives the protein CASSLVAGQTNYGYTL.